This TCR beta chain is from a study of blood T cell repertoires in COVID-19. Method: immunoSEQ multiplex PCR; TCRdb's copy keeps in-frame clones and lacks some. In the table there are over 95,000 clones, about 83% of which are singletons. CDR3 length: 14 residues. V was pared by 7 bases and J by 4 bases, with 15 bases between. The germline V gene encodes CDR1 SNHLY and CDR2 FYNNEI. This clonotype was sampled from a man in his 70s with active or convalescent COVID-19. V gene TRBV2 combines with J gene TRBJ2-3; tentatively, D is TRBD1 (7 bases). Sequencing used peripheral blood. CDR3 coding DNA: TGTGCCAGCACCAGGGGGGTGAGGGCAGATACGCAGTATTTT. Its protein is CASTRGVRADTQYF. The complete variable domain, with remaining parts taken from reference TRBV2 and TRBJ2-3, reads EPEVTQTPSHQVTQMGQEVILRCVPISNHLYFYWYRQILGQKVEFLVSFYNNEISEKSEIFDDQFSVERPDGSNFTLKIRSTKLEDSAMYFCASTRGVRADTQYFGPGTRLTVL.